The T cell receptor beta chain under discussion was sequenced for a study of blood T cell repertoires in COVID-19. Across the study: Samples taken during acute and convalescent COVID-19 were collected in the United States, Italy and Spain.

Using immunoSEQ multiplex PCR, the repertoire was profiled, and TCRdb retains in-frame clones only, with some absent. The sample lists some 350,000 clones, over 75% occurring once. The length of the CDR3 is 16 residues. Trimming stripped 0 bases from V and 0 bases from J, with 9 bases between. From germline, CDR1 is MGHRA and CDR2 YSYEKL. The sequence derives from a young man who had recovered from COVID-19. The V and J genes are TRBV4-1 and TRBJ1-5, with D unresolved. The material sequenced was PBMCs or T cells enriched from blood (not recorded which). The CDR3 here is CASSQDSGFSNQPQHF. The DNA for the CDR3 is TGCGCCAGCAGCCAAGATAGCGGGTTTAGCAATCAGCCCCAGCATTTT.